This T cell receptor beta chain is from a study of cytomegalovirus exposure and HLA in healthy donors. Study conclusions and caveats: The CMV antigen specificity of a few CMV-associated chains was confirmed through in vitro analysis. According to a later analysis, TCR clusters from the first cohort tended to co-occur in the 120 or so validation repertoires.

This CDR3 comprises 15 residues. The ends were cut back, 5 bases at V and 3 bases at J, with 17 bases in the middle. Germline assignment: CDR1 MNHNY and CDR2 SVGAGI (reference sequence). The method was immunoSEQ multiplex PCR; TCRdb's version includes in-frame clones alone and lacks a portion of them. The table shows about 92,000 clones, with approximately 93% occurring only once. With respect to this clone: Its antigen is not identified.

The sequenced sample was PBMCs. The chain carries TRBV6-6 and TRBJ2-7; D is possibly TRBD2 (5 bases). The receptor comes from a woman aged 25 to 39 in good health and CMV-seropositive. The CDR3, as DNA: TGTGCCAGCAGTGATTCACGGGGTTGGGGCTACGAGCAGTACTTC. This encodes CASSDSRGWGYEQYF.